This T cell receptor (beta chain) was documented in a study of blood T cell repertoires in COVID-19. Background on the study: Sites in the United States, Italy and Spain provided acute and convalescent COVID-19 samples.

CDR1 is LNHDA, CDR2 SQIVND, per germline (reference sequence). The CDR3 has 13 residues. The V segment lost 5 bases and the J segment 6 bases; nucleotides outside the gene matches: 4. This table comes from immunoSEQ multiplex PCR, and its TCRdb copy is limited to in-frame clones, with some not included. The sample lists fewer than 450,000 clones; 88% were seen once. This clone was seen more than once but under ten times. V usage is TRBV19 and J usage is TRBJ1-2; 9 bases match TRBD1. Sequencing used peripheral blood. The TCR originated in a woman in her seventies with COVID-19, enrolled during active disease. CDR3 sequence reads: CASSLTGGNGYTF. The CDR3 nucleotides are TGTGCCAGTAGTCTAACAGGGGGCAATGGCTACACCTTC. The whole variable domain, remainder taken from reference TRBV19 and TRBJ1-2, is DGGITQSPKYLFRKEGQNVTLSCEQNLNHDAMYWYRQDPGQGLRLIYYSQIVNDFQKGDIAEGYSVSREKKESFPLTVTSAQKNPTAFYLCASSLTGGNGYTFGSGTRLTVV.